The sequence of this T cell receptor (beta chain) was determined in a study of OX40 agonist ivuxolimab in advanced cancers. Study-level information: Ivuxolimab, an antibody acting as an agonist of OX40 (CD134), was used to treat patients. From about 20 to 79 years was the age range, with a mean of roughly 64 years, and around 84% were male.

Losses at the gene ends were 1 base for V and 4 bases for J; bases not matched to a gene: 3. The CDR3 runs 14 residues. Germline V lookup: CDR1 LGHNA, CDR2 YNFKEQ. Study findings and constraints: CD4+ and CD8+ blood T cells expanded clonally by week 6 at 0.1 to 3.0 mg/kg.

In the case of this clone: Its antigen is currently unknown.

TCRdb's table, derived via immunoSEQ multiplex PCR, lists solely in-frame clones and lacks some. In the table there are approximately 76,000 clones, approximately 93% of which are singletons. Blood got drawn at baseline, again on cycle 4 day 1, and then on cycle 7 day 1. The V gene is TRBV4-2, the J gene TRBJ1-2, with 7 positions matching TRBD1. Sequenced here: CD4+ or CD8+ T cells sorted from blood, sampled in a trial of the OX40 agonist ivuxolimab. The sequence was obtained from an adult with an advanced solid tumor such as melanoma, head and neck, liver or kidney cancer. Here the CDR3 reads CASSQATGSYGYTF. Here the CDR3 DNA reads TGTGCCAGCAGCCAAGCGACAGGGAGCTATGGCTACACCTTC.